The T cell receptor (beta chain) under discussion was sequenced for a study of CD8+CD57+ T cells in acquired aplastic anemia. Study-wide context: Average DNA yield from sorted CD4+ and CD8+ cells was around 3.2 ug.

For this clonotype: No antigen is known for it.

Those patients picked for sequencing had displayed CD8+CD57+ cell expansion on flow cytometry. Everyone among the patients had severe acquired aplastic anemia. Study findings and constraints: Patients and controls had CD8+ Simpson's diversity values that were not significantly distinct.

Researchers used genomic DNA as the template to profile TCR beta VDJ and CDR3. One entry per CDR3 protein results from TCRdb running MiXCR on the reads. This sample yields fewer than 200,000 distinct CDR3 sequences, of which about 70% are seen a single time; more than 35% belongs to the top ten. The CDR3 runs to 15 residues. The ends lost 1 base at V and 6 bases at J; junction bases unmatched: 8. Looked up from germline, CDR1 is SGHTA and CDR2 is FQGNSA. The V call is TRBV7-2, the J call TRBJ2-7, with 8 bases identical to TRBD2. The source material was sorted CD4+, CD8+, or CD8+CD57+ T cells (not recorded which) from PBMCs. The sequence came from a human donor with aplastic anemia. CDR3 sequence reads: CASSLEPTGGREQYF. Here the CDR3 DNA reads TGTGCCAGCAGCTTAGAGCCGACGGGGGGGCGCGAGCAGTACTTC.